Listed here are 5 T cell receptor beta chains from one sample, sequenced in a study of PD-L1 blockade in urothelial cancer. Time point denoted: pretreatment peripheral blood. Using immunoSEQ multiplex PCR, the repertoire was profiled, and TCRdb retains in-frame clones only, with some absent. Among about 95,000 clones, 85% to 90% were seen once, and the ten largest hold 1.5% to 2%. Sequencing was performed on PBMCs, taken around atezolizumab (anti-PD-L1) treatment. These receptors were obtained from a man aged 55 to 69 with urothelial cancer.

This clone was counted only a few times. The chain links TRBV25-1 to TRBJ1-6; 7 positions match TRBD1. After removal of 2 bases from V and 5 bases from J, the junction contained 0 bases not matched to a gene. The germline CDR1 and CDR2 sequences are MGHDK and SYGVNS. This CDR3 is built from 14 residues. The CDR3 DNA is TGTGCCAGCAGTGAAGACAGGGATAATTCACCCCTCCACTTT. Translating gives CASSEDRDNSPLHF.

This sequence joins TRBV5-5 and TRBJ1-2, with D perhaps TRBD1 (5 bases). The CDR3 is 13 amino acids. Trimming took 3 bases from V and 3 from J, leaving 9 bases between them. Germline values: CDR1 SGHKS, CDR2 YYEKEE (reference sequence). CDR3 loop: CASSSQGYYGYTF. In nucleotides, the CDR3 is TGTGCCAGCAGCTCCCAGGGATACTATGGCTACACCTTC. Full variable domain (missing parts from reference TRBV5-5 and TRBJ1-2): DAGVTQSPTHLIKTRGQQVTLRCSPISGHKSVSWYQQVLGQGPQFIFQYYEKEERGRGNFPDRFSARQFPNYSSELNVNALLLGDSALYLCASSSQGYYGYTFGSGTRLTVV.

This chain joins TRBV28 and TRBJ1-2; perhaps TRBD1 as D (6 bases). V was cut by 8 bases and J by 8 bases, with 30 bases left in between. The CDR3 consists of 17 residues. CDR1 and CDR2 (germline): MDHEN, SYDVKM. The CDR3 loop is CASRRILSPRGARGYTF. CDR3 DNA: TGTGCCAGCCGCCGGATCCTATCACCCCGGGGGGCTAGAGGCTACACCTTC.

This sequence joins TRBV9 and TRBJ1-5; no firm D call. Trimming took off 0 bases at V and 6 bases at J, with 13 bases between the two ends. The germline CDR1 and CDR2 sequences are SGDLS and YYNGEE. The CDR3 is 15 amino acids. The CDR3 DNA sequence: TGTGCCAGCAGCGTAGGCGGGTCATGGAGTCAGCCCCAGCATTTT. Translation gives CASSVGGSWSQPQHF.

V is TRBV28 and J is TRBJ2-5; possible D gene TRBD2, 6 bases. V lost 5 bases to trimming and J lost 2 bases, with 9 bases between them. The CDR3 runs to 13 residues. Per germline, CDR1 MDHEN and CDR2 SYDVKM. The CDR3, as DNA: TGTGCCAGCAGTCTACGGGGGCAAGAGACCCAGTACTTC. This gives the protein CASSLRGQETQYF.